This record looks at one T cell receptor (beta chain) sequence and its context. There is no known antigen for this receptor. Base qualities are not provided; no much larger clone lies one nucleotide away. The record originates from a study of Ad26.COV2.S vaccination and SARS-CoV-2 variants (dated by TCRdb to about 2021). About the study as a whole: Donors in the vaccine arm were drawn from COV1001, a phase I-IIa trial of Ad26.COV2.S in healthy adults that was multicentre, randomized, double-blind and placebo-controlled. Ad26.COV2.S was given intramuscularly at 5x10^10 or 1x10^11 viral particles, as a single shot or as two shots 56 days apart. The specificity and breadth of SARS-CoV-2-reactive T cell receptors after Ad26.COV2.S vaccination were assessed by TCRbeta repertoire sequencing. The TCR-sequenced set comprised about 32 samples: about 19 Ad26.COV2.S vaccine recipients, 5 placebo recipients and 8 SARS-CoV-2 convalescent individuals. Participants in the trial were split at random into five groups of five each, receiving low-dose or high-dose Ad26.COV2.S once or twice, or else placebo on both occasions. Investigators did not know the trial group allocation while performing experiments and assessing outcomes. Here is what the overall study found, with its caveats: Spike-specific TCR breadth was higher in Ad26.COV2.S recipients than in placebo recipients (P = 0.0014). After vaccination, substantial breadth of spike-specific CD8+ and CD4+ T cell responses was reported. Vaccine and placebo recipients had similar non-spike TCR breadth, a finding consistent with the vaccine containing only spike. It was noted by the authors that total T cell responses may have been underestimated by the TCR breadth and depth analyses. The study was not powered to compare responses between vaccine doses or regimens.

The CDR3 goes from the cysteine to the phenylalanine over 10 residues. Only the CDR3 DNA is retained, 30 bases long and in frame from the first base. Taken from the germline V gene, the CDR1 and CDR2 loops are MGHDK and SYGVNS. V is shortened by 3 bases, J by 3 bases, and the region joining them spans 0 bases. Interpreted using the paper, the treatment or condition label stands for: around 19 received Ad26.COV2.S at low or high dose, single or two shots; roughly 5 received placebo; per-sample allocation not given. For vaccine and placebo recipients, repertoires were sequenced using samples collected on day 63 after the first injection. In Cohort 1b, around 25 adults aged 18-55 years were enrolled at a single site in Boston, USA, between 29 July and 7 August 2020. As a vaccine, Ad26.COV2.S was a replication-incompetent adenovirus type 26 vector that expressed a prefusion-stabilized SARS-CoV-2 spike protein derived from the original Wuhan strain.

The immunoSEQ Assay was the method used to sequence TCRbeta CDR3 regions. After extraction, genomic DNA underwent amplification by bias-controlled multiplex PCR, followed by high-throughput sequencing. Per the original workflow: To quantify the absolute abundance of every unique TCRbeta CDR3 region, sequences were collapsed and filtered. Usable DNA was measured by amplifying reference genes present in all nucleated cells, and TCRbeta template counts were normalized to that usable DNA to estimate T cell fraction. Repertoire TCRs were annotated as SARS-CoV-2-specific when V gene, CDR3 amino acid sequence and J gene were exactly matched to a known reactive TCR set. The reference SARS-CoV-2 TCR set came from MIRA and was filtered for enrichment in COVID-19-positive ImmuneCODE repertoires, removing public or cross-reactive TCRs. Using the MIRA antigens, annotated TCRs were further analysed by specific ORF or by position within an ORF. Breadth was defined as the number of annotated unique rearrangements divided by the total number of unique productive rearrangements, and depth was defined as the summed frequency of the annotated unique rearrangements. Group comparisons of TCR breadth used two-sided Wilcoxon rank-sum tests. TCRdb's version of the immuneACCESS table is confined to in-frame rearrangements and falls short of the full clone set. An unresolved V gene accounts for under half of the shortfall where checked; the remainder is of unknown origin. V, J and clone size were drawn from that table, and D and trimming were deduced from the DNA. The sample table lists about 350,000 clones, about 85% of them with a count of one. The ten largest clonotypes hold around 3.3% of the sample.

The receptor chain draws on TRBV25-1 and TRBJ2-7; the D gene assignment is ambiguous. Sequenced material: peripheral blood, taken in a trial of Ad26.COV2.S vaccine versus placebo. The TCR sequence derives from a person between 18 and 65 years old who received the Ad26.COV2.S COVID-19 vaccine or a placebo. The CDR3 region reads CASSDYEQYF. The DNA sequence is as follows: TGTGCCAGCAGTGACTACGAGCAGTACTTC.